This T cell receptor (beta chain) was recorded in a study of blood T cell repertoires in COVID-19. Measured with immunoSEQ multiplex PCR; TCRdb has only the in-frame clones, and not every one. The profile covers 300,000 to 350,000 clones, with around nine tenths appearing a single time and approximately 4.1% taken by the ten largest. There are 14 residues in the CDR3. Germline assignment: CDR1 WNHNN and CDR2 SYGVQD (reference sequence). V lost 8 bases and J lost 10; bases outside the gene matches: 10. The chain joins TRBV10-1 to TRBJ1-6, with 8 bases aligning to TRBD1. The sample consisted of peripheral blood. The receptor comes from a woman in her sixties with COVID-19, enrolled during active disease. This CDR3 reads CASSTDRVGSPLHF. CDR3 in DNA: TGCGCCAGCTCCACGGACAGGGTCGGGTCACCCCTCCACTTT.